The 6 T cell receptor beta chains presented below share a single source sample, sequenced in a study of RUNX1 and TCR beta rearrangement in T-cell leukemia. Both DJ and VDJ rearrangements of TCR beta were amplicon sequenced. TCRdb re-called the PCR reads through MiXCR, storing one row per CDR3 protein. Counted here are roughly 250 distinct CDR3 sequences, approximately 31% occurring once; the ten biggest clones make up 88%. The specimen sequenced was blood. The receptor source for this set is a male donor with T-cell acute lymphoblastic leukemia.

As regards this clonotype: Compared with germline, one end of the junction differs, possibly owing to a read error. V and J are TRBV14 and TRBJ1-2, with D possibly matching TRBD1 (6 bases). CDR1 SGHDN and CDR2 FVKESK come from the germline V gene. The CDR3 consists of 16 residues. In nucleotides, the CDR3 is TGTGCCAGCAGCCTCACAGGGTCCTCCCGAAACTATTGCTACACCTTC. Amino acid sequence: CASSLTGSSRNYCYTF.

This clonotype was found many times. The chain couples TRBV20-1 to TRBJ2-4, with D uncertain. The V end lost 2 bases, the J end lost 0 bases, and 8 bases lay between the germline ends. The CDR3 spans 14 residues. Germline assignment: CDR1 DFQATT and CDR2 SNEGSKA (reference sequence). CDR3 bases: TGCAGTGCTAGAAATCCAGGAGCCAAAAACATTCAGTACTTC. Translation: CSARNPGAKNIQYF.

Relative to its sample, this clonotype is large. The chain links TRBV10-3 to TRBJ2-7, with TRBD1 matching 7 bases. From germline, CDR1 is ENHRY and CDR2 SYGVKD. J gave up 4 bases and V 0 bases, and 15 bases lay outside the gene matches. The CDR3 totals 18 residues. The CDR3 region is CAISESLQGTIEDYEQYF. The CDR3, as DNA: TGTGCCATCAGTGAGTCTCTACAGGGGACCATTGAAGATTACGAGCAGTACTTC.

Sample share makes this clonotype medium-sized. Its ends do not fully match the called genes, so a read error is possible. This chain uses TRBV28 with TRBJ2-2; D unresolved. Per the germline V gene, CDR1 is MDHEN and CDR2 is SYDVKM. CDR3 length equals 16 residues. CDR3: CASQDSTYANTGELFF. The CDR3 DNA sequence: TGTGCCAGCCAGGATTCGACCTACGCGAATACCGGGGAGCTGTTTTTT. The variable domain in full, completed from reference TRBV28 and TRBJ2-2, reads DVKVTQSSRYLVKRTGEKVFLECVQDMDHENMFWYRQDPGLGLRLIYFSYDVKMKEKGDIPEGYSVSREKKERFSLILESASTNQTSMYLCASQDSTYANTGELFFGEGSRLTVL.

The chain couples TRBV28 to TRBJ2-1; D remains unclear. The CDR3 contains 14 residues. Trimming left V 5 bases short and J 4 bases short, with 12 bases between. The germline V gene encodes CDR1 MDHEN and CDR2 SYDVKM. The CDR3 DNA follows: TGTGCCAGCAGTCAACCGGACGAGTACAATGAGCAGTTCTTC. It codes for CASSQPDEYNEQFF.

This clonotype was found many times. V is TRBV2 and J is TRBJ1-1; D not resolved. V was pared by 7 bases and J by 0 bases, with 15 bases between. Germline values: CDR1 SNHLY, CDR2 FYNNEI. CDR3 length: 15 residues. This chain's CDR3 is CASKSDTAVNTEAFF. CDR3 in DNA: TGTGCCAGCAAGAGCGACACGGCGGTGAACACTGAAGCTTTCTTT.